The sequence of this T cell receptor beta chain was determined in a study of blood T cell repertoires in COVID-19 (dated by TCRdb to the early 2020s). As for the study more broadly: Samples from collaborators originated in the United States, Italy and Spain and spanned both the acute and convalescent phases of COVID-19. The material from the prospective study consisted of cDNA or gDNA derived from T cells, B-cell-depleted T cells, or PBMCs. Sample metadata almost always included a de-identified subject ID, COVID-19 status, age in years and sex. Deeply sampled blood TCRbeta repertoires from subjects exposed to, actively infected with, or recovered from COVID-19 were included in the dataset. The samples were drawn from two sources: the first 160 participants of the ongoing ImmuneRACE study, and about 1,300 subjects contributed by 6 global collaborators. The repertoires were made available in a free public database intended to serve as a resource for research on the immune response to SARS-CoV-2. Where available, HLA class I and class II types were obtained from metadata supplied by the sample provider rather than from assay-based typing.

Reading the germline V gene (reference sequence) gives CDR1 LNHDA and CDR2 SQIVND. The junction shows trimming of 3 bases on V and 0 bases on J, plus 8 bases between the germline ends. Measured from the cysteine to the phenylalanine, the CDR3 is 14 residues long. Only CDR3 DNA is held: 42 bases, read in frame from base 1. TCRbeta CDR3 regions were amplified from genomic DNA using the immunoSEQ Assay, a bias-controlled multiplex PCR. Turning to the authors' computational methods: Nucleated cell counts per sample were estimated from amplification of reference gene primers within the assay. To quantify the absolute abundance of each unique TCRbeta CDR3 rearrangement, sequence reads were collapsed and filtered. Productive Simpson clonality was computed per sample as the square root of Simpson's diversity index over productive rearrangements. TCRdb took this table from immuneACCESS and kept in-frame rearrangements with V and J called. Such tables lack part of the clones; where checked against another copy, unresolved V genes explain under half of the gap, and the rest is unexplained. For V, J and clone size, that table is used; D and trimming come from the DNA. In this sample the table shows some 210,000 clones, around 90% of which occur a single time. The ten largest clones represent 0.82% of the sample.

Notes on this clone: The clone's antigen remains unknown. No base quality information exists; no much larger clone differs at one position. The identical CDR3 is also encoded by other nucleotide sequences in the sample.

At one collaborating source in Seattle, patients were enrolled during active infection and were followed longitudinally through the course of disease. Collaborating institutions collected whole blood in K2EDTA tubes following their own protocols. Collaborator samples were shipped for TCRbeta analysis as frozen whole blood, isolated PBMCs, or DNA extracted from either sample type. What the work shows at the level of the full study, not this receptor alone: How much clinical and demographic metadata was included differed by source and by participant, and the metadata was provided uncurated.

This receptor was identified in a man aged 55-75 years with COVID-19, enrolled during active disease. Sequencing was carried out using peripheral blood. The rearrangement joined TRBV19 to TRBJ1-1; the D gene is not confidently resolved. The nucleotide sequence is TGTGCCAGTAGTATTGCAGGTCTGAACACTGAAGCTTTCTTT. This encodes CASSIAGLNTEAFF. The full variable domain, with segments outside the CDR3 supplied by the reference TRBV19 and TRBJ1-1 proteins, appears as DGGITQSPKYLFRKEGQNVTLSCEQNLNHDAMYWYRQDPGQGLRLIYYSQIVNDFQKGDIAEGYSVSREKKESFPLTVTSAQKNPTAFYLCASSIAGLNTEAFFGQGTRLTVV.